Listed here is a single T cell receptor (beta chain). Its specific antigen is unknown. Base qualities are missing; no much larger clone stands one base away. Libraries were constructed by the immunoSEQ multiplex PCR assay. Sourced from immuneACCESS, this table was stored by TCRdb with only in-frame sequences that have V and J called. A share of the clones is absent; for the studies checked, an unresolved V gene accounts for under half, and the remainder has no known explanation. The sample profile shows 30,000 to 45,000 clones; about nine tenths of them were found once. Together, the top ten hold 0.83% of the sample. This entry comes from a study of T cells in narcolepsy (dated by TCRdb to the late 2010s). Describing the broader study: Patients with narcolepsy type 1 or type 2 (NT1, NT2) and healthy control donors were enrolled in the study. Autoreactive T cells targeting hypocretin neuron self-antigens (hypocretin, TRIB2) were sought in narcolepsy patients, and TCR Vbeta sequencing was used to track clonotypes in blood and CSF. Overall results and qualifications from the work: Patients and controls had similar numbers of sequenced blood memory CD4+ clonotypes, with averages of approximately 41,000 in patients and 30,000 to 35,000 in controls. According to the report, autoreactive clonotypes were detected serially in the blood of the same patients and of different patients, but not in healthy controls. Plots comparing CSF and blood CD4+ T cell clonotypes from the same patient highlighted HCRT-specific and TRIB2-specific autoreactive clonotypes. Some blood memory CD4+ repertoires from patients and controls contained no sequences matching autoreactive T cell clones.

For TCR Vbeta sequencing, memory CD4+ T cells were sorted ex vivo from the peripheral blood of narcolepsy patients and healthy controls. Relative to germline, V is missing 4 bases and J is missing 5 bases, with 7 bases of the junction outside any gene match. CDR1 and CDR2 were assigned from the germline V gene as MDHEN and SYDVKM. There are 15 amino acids in the CDR3, from cysteine to phenylalanine inclusive. Here the CDR3 DNA is all that survives: 45 bases in frame from base 1. The sequence was collected from a human donor with narcolepsy. The chain uses TRBV28 and TRBJ1-4; 7 of the junction bases match TRBD1. The sequenced sample consisted of CD45RA- memory CD4+ T cells from PBMCs. Sample cell subset or site, as interpreted from the label and publication: memory T cells sorted ex vivo from peripheral blood. The DNA reads as follows: TGTGCCAGCAGTTACCCCCAGGGGGGCAATGAAAAACTGTTTTTT. This codes for CASSYPQGGNEKLFF.